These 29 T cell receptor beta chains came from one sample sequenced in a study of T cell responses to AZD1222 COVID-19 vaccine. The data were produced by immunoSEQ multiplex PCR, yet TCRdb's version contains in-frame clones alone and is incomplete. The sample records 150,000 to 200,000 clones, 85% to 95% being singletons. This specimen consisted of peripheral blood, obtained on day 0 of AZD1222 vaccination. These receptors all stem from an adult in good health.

The CDR3 here is CASSRDNREQFF. In DNA, the CDR3 is TGTGCCAGCAGCCGGGACAATAGGGAGCAGTTCTTC. This sequence joins TRBV7-2 and TRBJ2-1, with D possibly TRBD1 on 6 matching bases. CDR3 length: 12 amino acids. Trimming took 5 bases from V and 10 from J, leaving 12 bases between them. CDR1 is SGHTA, CDR2 FQGNSA, per germline.

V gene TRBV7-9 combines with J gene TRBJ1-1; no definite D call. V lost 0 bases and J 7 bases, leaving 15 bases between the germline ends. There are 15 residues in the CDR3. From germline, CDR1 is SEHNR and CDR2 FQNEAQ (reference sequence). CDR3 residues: CASSLAPPRDGEAFF. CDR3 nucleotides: TGTGCCAGCAGCTTAGCCCCTCCCCGAGATGGTGAAGCTTTCTTT.

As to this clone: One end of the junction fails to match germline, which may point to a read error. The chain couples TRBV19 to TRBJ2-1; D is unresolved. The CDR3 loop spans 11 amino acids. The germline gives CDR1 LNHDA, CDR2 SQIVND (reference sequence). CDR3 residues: CASSTRRSLLF. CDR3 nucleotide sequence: TGTGCCAGTAGTACGCGACGAAGTTTACTCTTC. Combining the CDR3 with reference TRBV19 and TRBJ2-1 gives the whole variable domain DGGITQSPKYLFRKEGQNVTLSCEQNLNHDAMYWYRQDPGQGLRLIYYSQIVNDFQKGDIAEGYSVSREKKESFPLTVTSAQKNPTAFYLCASSTRRSLLFGPGTRLTVL.

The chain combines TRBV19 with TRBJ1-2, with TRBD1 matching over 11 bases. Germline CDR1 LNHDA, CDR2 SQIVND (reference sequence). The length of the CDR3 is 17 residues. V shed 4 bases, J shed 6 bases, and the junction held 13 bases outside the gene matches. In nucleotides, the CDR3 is TGTGCCAGTAGTACCGCTCTGTATTCGGACAGGGGGCATGGCTACACCTTC. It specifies CASSTALYSDRGHGYTF.

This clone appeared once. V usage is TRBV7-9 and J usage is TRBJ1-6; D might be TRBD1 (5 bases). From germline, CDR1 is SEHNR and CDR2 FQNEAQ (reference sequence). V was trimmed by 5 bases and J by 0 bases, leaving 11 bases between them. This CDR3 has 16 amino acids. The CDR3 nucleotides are TGTGCCAGCAGCCTTAAGGGGAGCTCCTATAATTCACCCCTCCACTTT. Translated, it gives CASSLKGSSYNSPLHF.

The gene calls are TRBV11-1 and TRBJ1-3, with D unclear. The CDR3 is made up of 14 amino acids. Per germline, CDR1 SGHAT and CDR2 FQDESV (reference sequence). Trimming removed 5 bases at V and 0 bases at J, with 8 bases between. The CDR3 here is CASSELYSGNTIYF. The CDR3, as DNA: TGTGCCAGCAGCGAGCTCTACTCTGGAAACACCATATATTTT.

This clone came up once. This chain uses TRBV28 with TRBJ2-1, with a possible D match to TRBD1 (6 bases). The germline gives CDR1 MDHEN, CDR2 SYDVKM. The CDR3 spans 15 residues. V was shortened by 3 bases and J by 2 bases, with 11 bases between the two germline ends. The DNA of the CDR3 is TGTGCCAGCAGTTTCGGGCAGGGGCCCTACAATGAGCAGTTCTTC. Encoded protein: CASSFGQGPYNEQFF.

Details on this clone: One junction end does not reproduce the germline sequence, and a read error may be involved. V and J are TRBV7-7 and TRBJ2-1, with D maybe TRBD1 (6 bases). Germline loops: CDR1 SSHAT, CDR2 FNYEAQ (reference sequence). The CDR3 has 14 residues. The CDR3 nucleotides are TGTGCTAGCAGCCCACGGGACACCTACAATGAGCAGTTCTTC. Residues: CASSPRDTYNEQFF. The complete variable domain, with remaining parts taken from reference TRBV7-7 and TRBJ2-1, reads GAGVSQSPRYKVTKRGQDVTLRCDPISSHATLYWYQQALGQGPEFLTYFNYEAQPDKSGLPSDRFSAERPEGSISTLTIQRTEQRDSAMYRCASSPRDTYNEQFFGPGTRLTVL.

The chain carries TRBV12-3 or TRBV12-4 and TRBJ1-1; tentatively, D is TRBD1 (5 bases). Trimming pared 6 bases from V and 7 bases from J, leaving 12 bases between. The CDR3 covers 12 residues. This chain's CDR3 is CASRFGGREAFF. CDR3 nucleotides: TGTGCCAGCAGATTCGGGGGACGTGAAGCTTTCTTT.

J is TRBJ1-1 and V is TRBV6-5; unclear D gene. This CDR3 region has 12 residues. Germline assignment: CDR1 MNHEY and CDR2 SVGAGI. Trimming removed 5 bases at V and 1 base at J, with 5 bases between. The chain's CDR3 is CASSRGNTEAFF. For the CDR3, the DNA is TGTGCCAGCAGTCGGGGGAACACTGAAGCTTTCTTT.

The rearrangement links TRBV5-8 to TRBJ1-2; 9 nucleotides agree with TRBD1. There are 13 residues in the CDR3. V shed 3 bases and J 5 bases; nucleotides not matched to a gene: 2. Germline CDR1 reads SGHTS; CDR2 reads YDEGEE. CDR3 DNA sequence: TGTGCCAGCAGCTCGACAGGGGGTTATGGCTACACCTTC. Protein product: CASSSTGGYGYTF. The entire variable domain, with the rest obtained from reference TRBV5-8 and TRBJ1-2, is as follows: EAGVTQSPTHLIKTRGQQATLRCSPISGHTSVYWYQQALGLGLQFLLWYDEGEERNRGNFPPRFSGRQFPNYSSELNVNALELEDSALYLCASSSTGGYGYTFGSGTRLTVV.

CDR3 nucleotide sequence: TGTGCCAGCAGCTCGGACACGTATGGCTACACCTTC. Protein product: CASSSDTYGYTF. This chain connects TRBV7-9 to TRBJ1-2, with D possibly being TRBD1 (5 bases). The germline CDR1 and CDR2 sequences are SEHNR and FQNEAQ (reference sequence). The CDR3 covers 12 residues. V shed 4 bases and J shed 5 bases, with 8 bases lying between them.

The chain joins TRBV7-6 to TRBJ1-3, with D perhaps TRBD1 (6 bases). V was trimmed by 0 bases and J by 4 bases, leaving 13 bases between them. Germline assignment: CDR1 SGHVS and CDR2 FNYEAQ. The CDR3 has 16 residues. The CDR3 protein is CASSLAMPGVGNTIYF. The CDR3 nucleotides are TGTGCCAGCAGCTTAGCTATGCCAGGGGTCGGAAACACCATATATTTT.

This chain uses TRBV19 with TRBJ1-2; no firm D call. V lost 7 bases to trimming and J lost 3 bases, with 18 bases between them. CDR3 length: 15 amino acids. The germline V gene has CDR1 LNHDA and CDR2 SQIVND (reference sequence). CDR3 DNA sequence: TGTGCCAGTACCCCTTGGGCCGAAAGGTACTATGGCTACACCTTC. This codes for CASTPWAERYYGYTF.

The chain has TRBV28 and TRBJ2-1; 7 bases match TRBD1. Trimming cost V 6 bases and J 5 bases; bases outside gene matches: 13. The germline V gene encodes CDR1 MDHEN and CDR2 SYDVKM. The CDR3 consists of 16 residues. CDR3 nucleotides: TGTGCCAGCAGCCCGAAAGGCCCGACAGGGAACAATGAGCAGTTCTTC. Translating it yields CASSPKGPTGNNEQFF.

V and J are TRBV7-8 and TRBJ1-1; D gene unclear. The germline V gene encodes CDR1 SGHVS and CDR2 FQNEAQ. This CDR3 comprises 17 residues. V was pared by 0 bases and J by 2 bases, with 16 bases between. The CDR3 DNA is TGTGCCAGCAGCTTAGCGAGGGTAGGGATGACTAACACTGAAGCTTTCTTT. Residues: CASSLARVGMTNTEAFF.

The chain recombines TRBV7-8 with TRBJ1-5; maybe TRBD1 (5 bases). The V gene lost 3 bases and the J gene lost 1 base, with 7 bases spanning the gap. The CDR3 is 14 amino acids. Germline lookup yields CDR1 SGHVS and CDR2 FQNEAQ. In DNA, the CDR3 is TGTGCCAGCAGCTTTTGGGACAGCAATCAGCCCCAGCATTTT. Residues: CASSFWDSNQPQHF.

DNA for the CDR3: TGTGCCATCAACCCCGGCGGCCTGTCAGGGGAGCTGTTTTTT. It is translated as CAINPGGLSGELFF. This chain joins TRBV10-3 and TRBJ2-2; no clear D. Germline loops: CDR1 ENHRY, CDR2 SYGVKD. V was shortened by 7 bases and J by 8 bases, with 17 bases between the two germline ends. The CDR3 loop spans 14 amino acids.

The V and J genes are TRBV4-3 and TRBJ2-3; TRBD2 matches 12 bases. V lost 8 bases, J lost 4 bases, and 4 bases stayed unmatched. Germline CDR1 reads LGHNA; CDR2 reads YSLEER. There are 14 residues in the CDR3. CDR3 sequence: CASSRTSGADTQYF. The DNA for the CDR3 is TGCGCCAGCTCGCGGACTAGCGGGGCAGATACGCAGTATTTT.

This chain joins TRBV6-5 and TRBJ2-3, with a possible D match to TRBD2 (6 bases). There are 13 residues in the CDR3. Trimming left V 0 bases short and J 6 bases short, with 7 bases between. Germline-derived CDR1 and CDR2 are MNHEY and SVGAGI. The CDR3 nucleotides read TGTGCCAGCAGTTACTCACGGGGGGATACGCAGTATTTT. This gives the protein CASSYSRGDTQYF.

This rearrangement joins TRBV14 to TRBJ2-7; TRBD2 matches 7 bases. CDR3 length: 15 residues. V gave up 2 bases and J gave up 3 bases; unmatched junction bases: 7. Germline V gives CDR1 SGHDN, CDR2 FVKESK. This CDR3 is CASSQYRREIYEQYF. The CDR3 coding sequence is TGTGCCAGCAGCCAATACCGGCGGGAGATCTACGAGCAGTACTTC. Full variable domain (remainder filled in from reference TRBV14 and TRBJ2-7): EAGVTQFPSHSVIEKGQTVTLRCDPISGHDNLYWYRRVMGKEIKFLLHFVKESKQDESGMPNNRFLAERTGGTYSTLKVQPAELEDSGVYFCASSQYRREIYEQYFGPGTRLTVT.

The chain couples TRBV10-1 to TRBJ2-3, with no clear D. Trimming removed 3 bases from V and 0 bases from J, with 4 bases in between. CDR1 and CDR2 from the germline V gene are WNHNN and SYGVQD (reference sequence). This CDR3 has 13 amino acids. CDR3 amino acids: CASSDGSTDTQYF. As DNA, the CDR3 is TGCGCCAGCAGTGACGGGAGCACAGATACGCAGTATTTT.

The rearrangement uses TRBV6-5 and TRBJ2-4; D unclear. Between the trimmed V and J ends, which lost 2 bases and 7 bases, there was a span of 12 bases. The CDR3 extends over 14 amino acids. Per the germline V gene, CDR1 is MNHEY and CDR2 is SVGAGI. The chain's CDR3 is CASSYLGASNIQYF. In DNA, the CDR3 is TGTGCCAGCAGTTACCTCGGAGCCTCGAACATTCAGTACTTC.

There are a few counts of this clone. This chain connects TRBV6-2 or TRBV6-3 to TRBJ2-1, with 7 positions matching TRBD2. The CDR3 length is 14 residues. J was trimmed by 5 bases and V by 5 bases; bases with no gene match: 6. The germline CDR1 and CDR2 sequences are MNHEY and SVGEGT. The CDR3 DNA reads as TGTGCCAGCAGTGGGGGAGGGTCGCACAATGAGCAGTTCTTC. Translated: CASSGGGSHNEQFF.

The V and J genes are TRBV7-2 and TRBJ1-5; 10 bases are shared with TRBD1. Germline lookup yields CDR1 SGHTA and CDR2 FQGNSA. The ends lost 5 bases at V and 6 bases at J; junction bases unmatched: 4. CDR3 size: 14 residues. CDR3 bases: TGTGCCAGCAGCCCGACAGGGGGCAGTCAGCCCCAGCATTTT. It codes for CASSPTGGSQPQHF.

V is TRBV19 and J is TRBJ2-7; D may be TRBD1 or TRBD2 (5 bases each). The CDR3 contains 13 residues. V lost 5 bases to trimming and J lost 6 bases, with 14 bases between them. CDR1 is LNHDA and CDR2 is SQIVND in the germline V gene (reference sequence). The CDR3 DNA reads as TGTGCCAGTAGTCCCGGGACCGCAGCCGAGCAGTACGTC. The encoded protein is CASSPGTAAEQYV.

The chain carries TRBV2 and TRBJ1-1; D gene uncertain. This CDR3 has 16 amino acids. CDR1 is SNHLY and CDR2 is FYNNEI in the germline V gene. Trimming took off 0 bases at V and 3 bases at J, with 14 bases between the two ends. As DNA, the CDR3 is TGTGCCAGCAGTGAAGCGCTTCTTCTAAGAGACACTGAAGCTTTCTTT. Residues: CASSEALLLRDTEAFF.

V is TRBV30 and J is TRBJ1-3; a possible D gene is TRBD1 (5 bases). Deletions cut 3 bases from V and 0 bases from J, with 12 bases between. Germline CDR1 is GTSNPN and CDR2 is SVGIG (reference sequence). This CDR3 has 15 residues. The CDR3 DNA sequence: TGTGCCTGGAGATTGGGGGGGAGCTCTGGAAACACCATATATTTT. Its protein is CAWRLGGSSGNTIYF.

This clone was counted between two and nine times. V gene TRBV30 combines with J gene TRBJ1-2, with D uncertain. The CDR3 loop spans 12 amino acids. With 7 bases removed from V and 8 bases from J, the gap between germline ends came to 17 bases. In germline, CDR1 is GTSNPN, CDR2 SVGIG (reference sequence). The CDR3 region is CASEWTAVGYTF. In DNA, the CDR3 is TGTGCCTCAGAATGGACCGCGGTGGGCTACACCTTC.